The present T cell receptor (beta chain) was sequenced within a study of T cell responses to AZD1222 COVID-19 vaccine. Turning to the study itself: Researchers grouped second doses given at about 4 or about 12 weeks into one pool. Study-level findings and limits: It should be noted that donors were predominantly white British and more often female, and clonal diversity was possibly underestimated. Spike was spanned by vaccine-associated CD4 TCRs, which were dominant at 160-218 and 743-854.

A word on this clone: The antigen is undetermined.

This table comes from immunoSEQ multiplex PCR, and its TCRdb copy is limited to in-frame clones, with some not included. This table holds 100,000 to 140,000 clones, about 90% found once. CDR1 and CDR2 from the germline V gene are DFQATT and SNEGSKA (reference sequence). With V trimmed by 7 bases and J by 6 bases, 5 bases remained unmatched. The CDR3 has 11 residues. This TCR came from an adult in good health. The sample was peripheral blood, taken on day 0 of AZD1222 vaccination. The chain employs TRBV20-1 and TRBJ1-2; 7 positions match TRBD1. The DNA of the CDR3 is TGCAGTGTAGGGGGCGCCGATGGCTACACCTTC. Translating gives CSVGGADGYTF.